The 28 T cell receptor beta chains below were found in one sample sequenced in a study of T-cell memory formation after mild COVID-19. Using its own MiXCR run on the 5' RACE reads, TCRdb lists one record per CDR3 protein. The profile shows a few hundred thousand distinct CDR3 sequences, 20% to 25% of them singletons. The sample consisted of PBMCs or a T cell subset sorted from them (not recorded which). These receptors all stem from a man younger than 35 who had mild COVID-19 (a few samples of this study predate the infection). Cell type and time point are not known.

The chain is built from TRBV12-3 or TRBV12-4 and TRBJ1-2, with D perhaps TRBD1 (5 bases). V lost 6 bases, J lost 6 bases, and 20 bases lay in between. This CDR3 region has 15 residues. The DNA of the CDR3 is TGTGCCAGCAGCGGAGGGACCCACCAATTGGATGGCTACACCTTC. Translating gives CASSGGTHQLDGYTF.

This clonotype was seen a few times. The chain is built from TRBV25-1 and TRBJ1-1; D is undetermined. There are 15 residues in the CDR3. Trimming shortened V by 3 bases and J by 1 base, and 12 bases separated the two germline ends. Germline values: CDR1 MGHDK, CDR2 SYGVNS. For the CDR3, the DNA is TGTGCCAGCAGTGATGCAGGCTCTACGAACACTGAAGCTTTCTTT. It codes for CASSDAGSTNTEAFF.

This clonotype appeared a few times. This chain joins TRBV5-6 and TRBJ2-3; no firm D call. Germline values: CDR1 SGHDT, CDR2 YYEEEE. V dropped 2 bases and J dropped 0 bases, with 7 bases sitting between them. The CDR3 extends over 14 amino acids. The CDR3 here is CASSFLSSTDTQYF. The DNA for the CDR3 is TGTGCCAGCAGCTTCCTGTCTAGCACAGATACGCAGTATTTT.

The genes are TRBV24-1 and TRBJ1-5; D uncertain. This CDR3 contains 13 residues. Germline CDR1 reads KGHDR; CDR2 reads SFDVKD. As DNA, the CDR3 is TGTGCTTACCTCGGGTATAGCAATCAGCCCCAGCATTTT. Translation: CAYLGYSNQPQHF.

This clonotype has more than one count but fewer than ten. The chain recombines TRBV20-1 with TRBJ2-1; 7 bases are shared with TRBD1. The V gene end was trimmed by 4 bases and the J gene end by 7 bases; junction bases not matched to a gene: 10. This CDR3 region has 14 residues. The V gene's germline CDR1 is DFQATT and CDR2 SNEGSKA (reference sequence). The CDR3 DNA sequence: TGCAGTGCTATCCCCGCGACAGGGCTGAATGAGCAGTTCTTC. Its translation is CSAIPATGLNEQFF.

Only a few counts were recorded for this clonotype. The chain has TRBV4-3 and TRBJ1-2; 8 bases fit TRBD1. The CDR3 covers 16 residues. The trim removed 0 bases at V and 9 bases at J, leaving 12 bases unmatched. Per germline, CDR1 LGHNA and CDR2 YSLEER. The CDR3 region has the DNA TGCGCCAGCAGCCAAGACCAGACAGGGGTCGGCGGTAGCTACACCTTC. It is translated as CASSQDQTGVGGSYTF.

The V call is TRBV20-1, the J call TRBJ1-1; D is unresolved. The germline V gene encodes CDR1 DFQATT and CDR2 SNEGSKA (reference sequence). CDR3 length equals 12 residues. This chain's CDR3 is CSDRGMNTEAFF. The CDR3 DNA sequence: TGCAGCGACCGGGGAATGAACACTGAAGCTTTCTTT.

This clonotype was detected many times. The chain couples TRBV5-6 to TRBJ2-7, with D hard to call. This CDR3 spans 13 amino acids. Trimming took off 5 bases at V and 5 bases at J, with 14 bases between the two ends. CDR1 and CDR2 from the germline V gene are SGHDT and YYEEEE. The CDR3 sequence is CASRSSRIHEQYV. The CDR3 DNA reads as TGTGCCAGCAGATCCAGTCGCATTCACGAGCAGTACGTC.

V is TRBV28 and J is TRBJ2-1; D not certain. Germline values: CDR1 MDHEN, CDR2 SYDVKM. The CDR3 extends over 15 amino acids. Trimming shortened V by 2 bases and J by 4 bases, and 12 bases separated the two germline ends. Here the CDR3 DNA reads TGTGCCAGCAGTTTACCCCTTGTCCCGTACAATGAGCAGTTCTTC. This encodes CASSLPLVPYNEQFF.

This clonotype was counted a few times. The CDR3 sequence is CASSLPDLAKNIQYF. CDR3 bases: TGTGCCAGCAGTTTGCCAGATCTAGCCAAAAACATTCAGTACTTC. This chain links TRBV28 with TRBJ2-4; D not certain. Trimming left V 3 bases short and J 0 bases short, with 9 bases between. The CDR3 is made up of 15 amino acids. Germline V CDR1 and CDR2: MDHEN, SYDVKM.

This rearrangement joins TRBV6-5 to TRBJ1-5, with a possible D match to TRBD1 (5 bases). V lost 0 bases, J lost 4 bases, and 16 bases lay in between. CDR3 size: 17 residues. In germline, CDR1 is MNHEY, CDR2 SVGAGI. CDR3 residues: CASSYSGRGGLNQPQHF. CDR3 nucleotides: TGTGCCAGCAGTTACTCGGGACGGGGAGGCCTAAATCAGCCCCAGCATTTT.

This clonotype was counted many times. The V gene is TRBV2, the J gene TRBJ2-2, with D tentatively TRBD1 (5 bases). This CDR3 has 14 residues. CDR1 and CDR2 from the germline V gene are SNHLY and FYNNEI. V was pared by 6 bases and J by 3 bases, with 11 bases between. The CDR3 DNA is TGTGCCAGCAGGGAACAGGCATACACCGGGGAGCTGTTTTTT. It specifies CASREQAYTGELFF.

Concerning this clonotype: The junction and the germline gene differ at one end; a read error may be behind it. The V and J genes are TRBV5-1 and TRBJ1-1; possibly TRBD1 for D (5 bases). The CDR3 contains 15 residues. CDR1 is SGHRS, CDR2 YFSETQ, per germline. DNA of the CDR3: TGCGACAGCAGCTTGGAGTGGGCCGGGGGCACTGAAGCTTTCTTT. Protein: CDSSLEWAGGTEAFF.

V and J are TRBV12-3 or TRBV12-4 and TRBJ2-4, with no clear D. With 4 bases removed from V and 0 bases from J, the gap between germline ends came to 7 bases. This CDR3 region has 14 residues. This CDR3 reads CASSSRLAKNIQYF. The CDR3 coding sequence is TGTGCCAGCAGTTCACGACTAGCCAAAAACATTCAGTACTTC.

V and J are TRBV7-2 and TRBJ2-7; no firm D call. Between the trimmed V and J ends, which lost 5 bases and 7 bases, there was a span of 15 bases. The CDR3 is 13 residues long. From germline, CDR1 is SGHTA and CDR2 FQGNSA. CDR3 nucleotides: TGTGCCAGCAGCGGCCGGACCCTGGGGGAGCAGTACTTC. It specifies CASSGRTLGEQYF.

This clonotype has more than one count but fewer than ten. The chain joins TRBV12-3 or TRBV12-4 to TRBJ2-3; 12 bases agree with TRBD2. The V and J ends lost 3 bases and 2 bases, in that order; junction bases with no gene match: 3. The length of the CDR3 is 16 residues. CDR3 DNA: TGTGCCAGCAGTTTCGGGACTAGCGGGCTCACAGATACGCAGTATTTT. This codes for CASSFGTSGLTDTQYF.

This clonotype came up once. The chain employs TRBV11-2 and TRBJ2-5; D is uncertain. The CDR3 has 17 residues. Germline V gives CDR1 SGHAT, CDR2 FQNNGV. V dropped 5 bases and J dropped 6 bases, with 25 bases sitting between them. The CDR3 sequence is CASSDHPSAVPKQTQYF. CDR3 nucleotide sequence: TGTGCCAGCAGCGATCACCCCTCGGCGGTCCCTAAACAGACCCAGTACTTC.

A few counts support this clonotype. This chain uses TRBV7-9 with TRBJ2-5; the D is unclear. Germline CDR1 reads SEHNR; CDR2 reads FQNEAQ (reference sequence). V lost 6 bases, J lost 2 bases, and 28 bases lay in between. The CDR3 consists of 19 residues. DNA of the CDR3: TGTGCCAGCAGGTCACCGGACCCACAGACACCGACGCGACAAGAGACCCAGTACTTC. This translates into CASRSPDPQTPTRQETQYF.

The chain joins TRBV4-1 to TRBJ1-5; 8 bases are shared with TRBD1. Germline V gene data show CDR1 as MGHRA and CDR2 as YSYEKL. With 4 bases clipped from V and 6 bases from J, the junction kept 5 bases outside the gene matches. The CDR3 length is 14 residues. The CDR3 sequence: CASSPIDRGQPQHF. The CDR3 DNA reads TGCGCCAGCAGCCCCATCGACAGGGGTCAGCCCCAGCATTTT.

This chain connects TRBV7-2 to TRBJ2-3; D possibly matches TRBD1 or TRBD2 (6 bases each). CDR1 and CDR2 from the germline V gene are SGHTA and FQGNSA. Trimming cost V 1 base and J 6 bases, with 11 bases left between them. The length of the CDR3 is 14 residues. The CDR3, as DNA: TGTGCCAGCAGCTTAGGAGGGGGGCGGGATACGCAGTATTTT. The encoded protein is CASSLGGGRDTQYF.

The table lists this clonotype with a few counts. V usage is TRBV10-3 and J usage is TRBJ1-1; D unresolved. Looked up from germline, CDR1 is ENHRY and CDR2 is SYGVKD. V was shortened by 2 bases and J by 0 bases, with 13 bases between the two germline ends. The CDR3 extends over 16 amino acids. As DNA, the CDR3 is TGTGCCATCAGTGAGCGGGGTCAGAGGATGAACACTGAAGCTTTCTTT. It codes for CAISERGQRMNTEAFF.

This clonotype was observed a few times. J is TRBJ1-1 and V is TRBV2, with a tentative D call TRBD1 (6 bases). V was cut by 4 bases and J by 3 bases, with 12 bases left in between. The length of the CDR3 is 14 residues. The germline gives CDR1 SNHLY, CDR2 FYNNEI. In DNA form, the CDR3 reads TGTGCCAGCAGTGTGGGGGGGCTGGACACTGAAGCTTTCTTT. The encoded protein is CASSVGGLDTEAFF.

V gene TRBV5-6 combines with J gene TRBJ1-4, with TRBD1 matching over 7 bases. Germline-derived CDR1 and CDR2 are SGHDT and YYEEEE. This CDR3 spans 16 amino acids. V trimming: 5 bases; J trimming: 2 bases; junction bases outside the gene matches: 9. The CDR3, as DNA: TGTGCCAGCAGAACAACAGGGGTATGGACTAATGAAAAACTGTTTTTT. Amino acid sequence: CASRTTGVWTNEKLFF.

The V call is TRBV7-9, the J call TRBJ1-1; D uncertain. Deletions cut 3 bases from V and 5 bases from J, with 7 bases between. CDR1 is SEHNR and CDR2 is FQNEAQ in the germline V gene (reference sequence). CDR3 length: 12 amino acids. The CDR3 region is CASSFGMTEAFF. Here the CDR3 DNA reads TGTGCCAGCAGCTTCGGCATGACTGAAGCTTTCTTT.

The V and J genes are TRBV4-3 and TRBJ2-3; 7 bases match TRBD1. CDR3 length: 16 residues. Trimming took 1 base from V and 6 from J; bases not matched to a gene: 10. The V gene's germline CDR1 is LGHNA and CDR2 YSLEER. DNA of the CDR3: TGCGCCAGCAGCCAAGCCCGGACAGGTGGGGCGGATACGCAGTATTTT. It encodes CASSQARTGGADTQYF.

The chain recombines TRBV5-6 with TRBJ2-7; TRBD2 matches 9 bases. CDR3 length: 14 residues. V shed 5 bases, J shed 1 base, and the junction held 4 bases outside the gene matches. Germline CDR1 is SGHDT and CDR2 is YYEEEE. The CDR3 nucleotides are TGTGCCAGCAGGGTAGCGGGGGAATCCTACGAGCAGTACGTC. As protein: CASRVAGESYEQYV.

This clonotype was seen a few times. The chain combines TRBV11-1 with TRBJ2-1; 7 bases are shared with TRBD1. Germline values: CDR1 SGHAT, CDR2 FQDESV (reference sequence). V dropped 5 bases and J dropped 9; count of bases not matched to a gene: 16. The CDR3 length is 16 residues. The CDR3 reads CASSLRRGQLRGEQFF. The CDR3 nucleotides are TGTGCCAGCAGCCTCCGCCGGGGACAGTTGCGTGGTGAGCAGTTCTTC.

The genes are TRBV7-2 and TRBJ2-5, with D perhaps TRBD2 (5 bases). The CDR3 extends over 13 amino acids. Trimming removed 3 bases at V and 4 bases at J, with 9 bases between. In germline, CDR1 is SGHTA, CDR2 FQGNSA. This CDR3 reads CASSFSAGETQYF. For the CDR3, the DNA is TGTGCCAGCAGCTTTTCCGCGGGAGAGACCCAGTACTTC.